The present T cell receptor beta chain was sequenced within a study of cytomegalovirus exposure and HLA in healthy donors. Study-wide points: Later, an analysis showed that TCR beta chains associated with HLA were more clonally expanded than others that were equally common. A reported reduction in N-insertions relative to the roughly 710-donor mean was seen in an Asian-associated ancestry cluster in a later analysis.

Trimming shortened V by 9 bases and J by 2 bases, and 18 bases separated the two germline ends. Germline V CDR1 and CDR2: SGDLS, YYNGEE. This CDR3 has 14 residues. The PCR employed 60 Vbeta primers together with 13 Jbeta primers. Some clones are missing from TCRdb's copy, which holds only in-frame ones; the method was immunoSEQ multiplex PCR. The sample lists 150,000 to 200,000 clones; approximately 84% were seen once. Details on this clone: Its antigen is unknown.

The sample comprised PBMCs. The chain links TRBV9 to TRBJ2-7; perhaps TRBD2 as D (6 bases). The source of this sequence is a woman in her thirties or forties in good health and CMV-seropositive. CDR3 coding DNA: TGTGCCATCCCATGGGCGGGGCTAACCTACGAGCAGTACTTC. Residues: CAIPWAGLTYEQYF.